The present entry profiles one T cell receptor beta chain with its context. Antigen: not known. This CDR3 is also generated by other DNA sequences in the sample. The data originate from a study of shared clonotypes between healthy human individuals. Whole-study findings and limits: Inspection by rarefaction showed sorted-subset sequencing to be incomplete despite large depth. Relative to their counterparts shared across all four donors, non-shared clonotypes exhibited diminished generation probabilities.

Deep was the level used in running the assay. The method was immunoSEQ multiplex PCR; TCRdb's version includes in-frame clones alone and lacks a portion of them. The profile covers about 2 million clones, with around 95% appearing a single time and roughly 0.13% taken by the ten largest. Germline lookup yields CDR1 GTSNPN and CDR2 SVGIG (reference sequence). The CDR3 has 13 residues. Trimming took off 1 base at V and 1 base at J, with 7 bases between the two ends. The source material was naive CD4+ T cells sorted from blood. Subset specified: CD45RA+ positively selected. The receptor was derived from a man aged 18 to 30 in good health. The chain carries TRBV30 and TRBJ1-1; the D is unclear. The CDR3 region has the DNA TGTGCCTGGAGTGATGGAGGGAACACTGAAGCTTTCTTT. This encodes CAWSDGGNTEAFF.